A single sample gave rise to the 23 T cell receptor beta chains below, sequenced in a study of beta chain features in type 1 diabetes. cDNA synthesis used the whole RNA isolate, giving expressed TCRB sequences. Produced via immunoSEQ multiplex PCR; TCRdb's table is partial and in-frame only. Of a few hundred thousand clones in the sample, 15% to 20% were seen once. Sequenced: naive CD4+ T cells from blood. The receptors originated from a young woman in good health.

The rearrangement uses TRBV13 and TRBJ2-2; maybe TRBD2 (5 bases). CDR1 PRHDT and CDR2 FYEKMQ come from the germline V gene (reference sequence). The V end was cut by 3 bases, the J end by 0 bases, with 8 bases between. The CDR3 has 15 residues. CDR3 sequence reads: CASSFGVPNTGELFF. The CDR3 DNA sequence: TGTGCCAGCAGCTTCGGGGTTCCGAACACCGGGGAGCTGTTTTTT. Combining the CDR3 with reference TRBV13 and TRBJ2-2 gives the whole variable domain AAGVIQSPRHLIKEKRETATLKCYPIPRHDTVYWYQQGPGQDPQFLISFYEKMQSDKGSIPDRFSAQQFSDYHSELNMSSLELGDSALYFCASSFGVPNTGELFFGEGSRLTVL.

CDR3 amino acids: CASSRQGQETQYF. DNA of the CDR3: TGTGCCAGTAGTAGGCAGGGCCAAGAGACCCAGTACTTC. V gene TRBV19 combines with J gene TRBJ2-5; tentatively, D is TRBD1 (5 bases). This CDR3 is built from 13 residues. The germline gives CDR1 LNHDA, CDR2 SQIVND (reference sequence). Trimming stripped 4 bases from V and 1 base from J, with 7 bases between.

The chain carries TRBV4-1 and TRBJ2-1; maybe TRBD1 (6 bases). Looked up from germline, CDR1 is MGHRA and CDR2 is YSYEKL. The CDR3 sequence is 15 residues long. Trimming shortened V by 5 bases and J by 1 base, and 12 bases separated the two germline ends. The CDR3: CASSRGHLSYNEQFF. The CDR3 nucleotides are TGCGCCAGCAGCAGGGGACACTTGTCCTACAATGAGCAGTTCTTC.

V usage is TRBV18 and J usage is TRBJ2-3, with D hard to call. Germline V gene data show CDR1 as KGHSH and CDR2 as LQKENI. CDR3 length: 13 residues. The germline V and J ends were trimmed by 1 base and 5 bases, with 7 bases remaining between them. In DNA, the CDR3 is TGTGCCAGCTCACCACTCTCGGGAGATACGCAGTATTTT. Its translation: CASSPLSGDTQYF.

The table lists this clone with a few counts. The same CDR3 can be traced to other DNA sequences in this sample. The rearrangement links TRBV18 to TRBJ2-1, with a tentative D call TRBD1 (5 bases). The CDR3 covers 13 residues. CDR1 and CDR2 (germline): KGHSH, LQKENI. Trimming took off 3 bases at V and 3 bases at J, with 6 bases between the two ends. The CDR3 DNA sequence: TGTGCCAGCTCACCCCAGGGCTACAATGAGCAGTTCTTC. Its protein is CASSPQGYNEQFF.

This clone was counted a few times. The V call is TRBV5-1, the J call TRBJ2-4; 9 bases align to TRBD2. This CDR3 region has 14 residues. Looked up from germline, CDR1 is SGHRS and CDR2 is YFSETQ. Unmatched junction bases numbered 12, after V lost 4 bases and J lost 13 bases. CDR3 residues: CASSPEGAGGVQYF. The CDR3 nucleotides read TGCGCCAGCAGCCCCGAAGGGGCGGGGGGGGTCCAGTACTTC.

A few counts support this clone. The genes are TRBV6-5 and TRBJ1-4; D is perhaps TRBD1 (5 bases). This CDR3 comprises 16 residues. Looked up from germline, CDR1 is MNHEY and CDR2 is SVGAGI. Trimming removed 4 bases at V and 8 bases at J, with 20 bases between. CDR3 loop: CASSFGPGTGEEKLFF. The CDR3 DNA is TGTGCCAGCAGTTTTGGTCCCGGGACGGGAGAGGAAAAACTGTTTTTT.

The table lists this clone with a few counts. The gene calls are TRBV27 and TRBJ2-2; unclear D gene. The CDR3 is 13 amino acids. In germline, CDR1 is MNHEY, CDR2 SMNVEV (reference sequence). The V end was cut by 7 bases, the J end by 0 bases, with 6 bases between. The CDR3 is CASTRANTGELFF. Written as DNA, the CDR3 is TGTGCCAGCACGAGAGCGAACACCGGGGAGCTGTTTTTT.

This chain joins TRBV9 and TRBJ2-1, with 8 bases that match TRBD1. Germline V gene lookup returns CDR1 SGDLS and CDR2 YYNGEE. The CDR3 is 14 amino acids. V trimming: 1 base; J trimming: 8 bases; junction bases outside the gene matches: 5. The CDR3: CASSVTGQDDEQFF. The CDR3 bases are TGTGCCAGCAGCGTAACGGGACAGGACGATGAGCAGTTCTTC.

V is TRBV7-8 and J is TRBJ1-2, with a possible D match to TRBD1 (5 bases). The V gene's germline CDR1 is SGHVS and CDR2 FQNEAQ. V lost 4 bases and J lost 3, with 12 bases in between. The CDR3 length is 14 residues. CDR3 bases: TGTGCCAGCAGCTCGAAGGGGTATGACTATGGCTACACCTTC. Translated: CASSSKGYDYGYTF.

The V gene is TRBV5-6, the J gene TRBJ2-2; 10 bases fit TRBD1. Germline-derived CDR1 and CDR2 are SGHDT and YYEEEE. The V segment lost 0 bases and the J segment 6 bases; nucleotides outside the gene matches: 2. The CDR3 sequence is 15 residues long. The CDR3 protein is CASSLGTGGSGELFF. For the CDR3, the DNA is TGTGCCAGCAGCTTGGGGACAGGGGGATCCGGGGAGCTGTTTTTT.

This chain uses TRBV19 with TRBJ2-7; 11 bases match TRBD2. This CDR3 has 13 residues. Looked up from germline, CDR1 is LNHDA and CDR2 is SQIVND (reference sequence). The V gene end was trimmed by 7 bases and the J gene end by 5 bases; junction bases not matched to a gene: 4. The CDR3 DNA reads TGTGCCAGTAAGCTAGCGGGGGGCAACGAGCAGTACTTC. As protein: CASKLAGGNEQYF.

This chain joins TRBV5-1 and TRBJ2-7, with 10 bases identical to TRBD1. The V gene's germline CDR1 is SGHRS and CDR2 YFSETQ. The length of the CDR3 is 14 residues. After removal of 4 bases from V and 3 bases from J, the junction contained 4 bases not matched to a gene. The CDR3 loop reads CASSTGQGYYEQYF. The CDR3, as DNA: TGCGCCAGCAGCACGGGACAGGGGTACTACGAGCAGTACTTC. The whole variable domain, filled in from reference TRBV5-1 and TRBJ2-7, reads KAGVTQTPRYLIKTRGQQVTLSCSPISGHRSVSWYQQTPGQGLQFLFEYFSETQRNKGNFPGRFSGRQFSNSRSEMNVSTLELGDSALYLCASSTGQGYYEQYFGPGTRLTVT.

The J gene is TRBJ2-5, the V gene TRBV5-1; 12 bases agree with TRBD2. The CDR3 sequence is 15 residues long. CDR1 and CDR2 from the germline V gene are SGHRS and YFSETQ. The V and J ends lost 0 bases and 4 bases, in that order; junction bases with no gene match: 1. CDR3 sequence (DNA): TGCGCCAGCAGCTTGGGACTAGCGGGAGCAGAGACCCAGTACTTC. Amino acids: CASSLGLAGAETQYF.

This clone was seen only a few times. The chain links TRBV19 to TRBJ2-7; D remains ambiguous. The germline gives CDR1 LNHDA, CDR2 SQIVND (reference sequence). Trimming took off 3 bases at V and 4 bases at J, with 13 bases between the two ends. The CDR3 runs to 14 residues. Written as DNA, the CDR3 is TGTGCCAGTAGTATTCCTGGTCTGGAGTACGAGCAGTACTTC. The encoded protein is CASSIPGLEYEQYF.

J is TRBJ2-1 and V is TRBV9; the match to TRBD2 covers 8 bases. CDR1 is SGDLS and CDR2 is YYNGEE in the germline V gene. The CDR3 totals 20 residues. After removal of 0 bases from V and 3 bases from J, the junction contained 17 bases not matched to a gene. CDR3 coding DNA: TGTGCCAGCAGCGTAGGAGGATCCGGGAGGGTCCTTCCCTACTACAATGAGCAGTTCTTC. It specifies CASSVGGSGRVLPYYNEQFF.

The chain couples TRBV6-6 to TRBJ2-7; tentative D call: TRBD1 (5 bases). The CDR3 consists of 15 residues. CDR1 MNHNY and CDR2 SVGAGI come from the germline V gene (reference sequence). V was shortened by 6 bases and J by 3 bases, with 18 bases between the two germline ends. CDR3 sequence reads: CASSQPGDSIYEQYF. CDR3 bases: TGTGCCAGCAGCCAACCTGGTGACAGCATCTACGAGCAGTACTTC.

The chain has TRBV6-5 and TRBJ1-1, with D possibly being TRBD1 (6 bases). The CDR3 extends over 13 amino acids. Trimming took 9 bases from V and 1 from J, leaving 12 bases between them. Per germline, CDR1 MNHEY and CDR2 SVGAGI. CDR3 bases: TGTGCCAGTTATGGACAGCCGAACACTGAAGCTTTCTTT. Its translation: CASYGQPNTEAFF.

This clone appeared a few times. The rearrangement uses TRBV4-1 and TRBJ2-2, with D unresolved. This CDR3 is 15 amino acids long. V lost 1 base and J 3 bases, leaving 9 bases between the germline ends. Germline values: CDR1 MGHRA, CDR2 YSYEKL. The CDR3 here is CASSQGQTYTGELFF. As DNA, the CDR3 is TGCGCCAGCAGCCAAGGGCAGACTTACACCGGGGAGCTGTTTTTT.

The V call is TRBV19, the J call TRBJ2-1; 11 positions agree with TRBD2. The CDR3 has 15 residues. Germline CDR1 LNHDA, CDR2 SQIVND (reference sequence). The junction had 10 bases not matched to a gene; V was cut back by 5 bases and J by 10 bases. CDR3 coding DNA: TGTGCCAGTAGTCCCCAGGGTAGCGGGGGGGTCGAGCAGTTCTTC. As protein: CASSPQGSGGVEQFF. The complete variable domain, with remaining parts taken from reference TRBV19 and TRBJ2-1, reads DGGITQSPKYLFRKEGQNVTLSCEQNLNHDAMYWYRQDPGQGLRLIYYSQIVNDFQKGDIAEGYSVSREKKESFPLTVTSAQKNPTAFYLCASSPQGSGGVEQFFGPGTRLTVL.

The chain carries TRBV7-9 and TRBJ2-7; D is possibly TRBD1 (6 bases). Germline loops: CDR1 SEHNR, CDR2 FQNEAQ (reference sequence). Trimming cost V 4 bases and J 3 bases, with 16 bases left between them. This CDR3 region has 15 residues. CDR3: CASSSLGARHYEQYF. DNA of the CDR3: TGTGCCAGCAGCTCGCTGGGGGCACGCCACTACGAGCAGTACTTC.

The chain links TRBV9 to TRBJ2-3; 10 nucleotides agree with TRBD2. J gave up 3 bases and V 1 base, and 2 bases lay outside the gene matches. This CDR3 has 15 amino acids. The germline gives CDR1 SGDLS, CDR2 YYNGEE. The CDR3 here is CASSVKLAGTDTQYF. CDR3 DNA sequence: TGTGCCAGCAGCGTAAAACTAGCGGGGACAGATACGCAGTATTTT. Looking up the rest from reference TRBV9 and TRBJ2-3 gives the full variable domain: DSGVTQTPKHLITATGQRVTLRCSPRSGDLSVYWYQQSLDQGLQFLIQYYNGEERAKGNILERFSAQQFPDLHSELNLSSLELGDSALYFCASSVKLAGTDTQYFGPGTRLTVL.

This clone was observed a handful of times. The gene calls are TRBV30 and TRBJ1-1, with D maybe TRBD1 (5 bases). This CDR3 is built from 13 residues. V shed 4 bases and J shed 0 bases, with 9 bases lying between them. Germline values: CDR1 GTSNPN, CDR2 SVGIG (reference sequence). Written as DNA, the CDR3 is TGTGCCTGGAACCACAGGCTGAACACTGAAGCTTTCTTT. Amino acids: CAWNHRLNTEAFF.